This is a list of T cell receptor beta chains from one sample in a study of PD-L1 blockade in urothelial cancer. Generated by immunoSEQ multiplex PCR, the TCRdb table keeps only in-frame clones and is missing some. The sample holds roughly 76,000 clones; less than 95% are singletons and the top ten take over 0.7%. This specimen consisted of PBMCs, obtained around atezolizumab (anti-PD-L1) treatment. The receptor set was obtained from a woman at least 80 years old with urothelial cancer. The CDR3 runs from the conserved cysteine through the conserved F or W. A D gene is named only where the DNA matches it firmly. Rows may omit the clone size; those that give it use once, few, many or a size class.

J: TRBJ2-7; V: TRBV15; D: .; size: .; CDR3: CATSREGFRTVLINEQYF; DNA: TGTGCCACCAGCAGAGAGGGATTCAGGACAGTATTGATTAACGAGCAGTACTTC
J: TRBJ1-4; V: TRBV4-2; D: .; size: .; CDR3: CASSQERRNEKLFF; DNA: TGTGCCAGCAGCCAAGAACGCAGAAATGAAAAACTGTTTTTT
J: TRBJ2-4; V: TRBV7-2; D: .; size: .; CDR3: CASSLAGGSRDGVDF; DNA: TGTGCCAGCAGCTTAGCGGGGGGTAGCAGGGATGGAGTTGACTTC
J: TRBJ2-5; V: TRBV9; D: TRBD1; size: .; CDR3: CASSPGQGRETQYF; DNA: TGTGCCAGCAGCCCGGGACAGGGGAGAGAGACCCAGTACTTC
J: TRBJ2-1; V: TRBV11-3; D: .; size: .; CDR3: CASSFSGGVNNEQFF; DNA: TGTGCCAGCAGCTTCTCCGGCGGGGTCAACAATGAGCAGTTCTTC
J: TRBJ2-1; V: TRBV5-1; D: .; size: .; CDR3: CASSLDGLQYNEQFF; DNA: TGCGCCAGCAGCTTGGATGGCTTACAGTACAATGAGCAGTTCTTC
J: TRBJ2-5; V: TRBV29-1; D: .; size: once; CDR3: CSVEWQQETQYF; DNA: TGCAGCGTTGAATGGCAGCAAGAGACCCAGTACTTC
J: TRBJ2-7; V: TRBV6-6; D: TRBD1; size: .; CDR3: CASRDRDRAYEQYF; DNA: TGTGCCAGCAGGGACCGGGACAGGGCCTACGAGCAGTACTTC
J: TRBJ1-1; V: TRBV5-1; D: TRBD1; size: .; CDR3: CASSFESGGSIAFF; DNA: TGCGCCAGCAGCTTTGAGTCAGGGGGCTCAATAGCTTTCTTT
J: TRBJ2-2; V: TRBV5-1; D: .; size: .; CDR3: CASSRGSGLNTGELFF; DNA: TGCGCCAGCAGCAGGGGGTCAGGGCTCAACACCGGGGAGCTGTTTTTT
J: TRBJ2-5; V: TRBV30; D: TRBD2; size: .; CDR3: CAWSALAGGPGETQYF; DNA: TGTGCCTGGAGCGCTTTGGCGGGAGGGCCGGGGGAGACCCAGTACTTC
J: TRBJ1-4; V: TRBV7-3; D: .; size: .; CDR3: CAPNEKLFF; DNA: TGTGCCCCGAATGAAAAACTGTTTTTT
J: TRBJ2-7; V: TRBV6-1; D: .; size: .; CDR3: CASRGLTSSYEQYF; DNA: TGTGCCAGCAGGGGACTTACTAGTTCCTACGAGCAGTACTTC
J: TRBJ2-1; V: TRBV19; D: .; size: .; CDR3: CASSIGPGSSYNEQFF; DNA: TGTGCCAGTAGTATAGGGCCGGGGTCCTCCTACAATGAGCAGTTCTTC
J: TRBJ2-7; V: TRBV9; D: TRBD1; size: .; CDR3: CASSAGTGGEQYF; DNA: TGTGCCAGCAGCGCCGGGACAGGGGGCGAGCAGTACTTC
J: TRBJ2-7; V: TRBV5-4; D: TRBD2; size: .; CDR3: CASSRTSGASYEQYF; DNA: TGTGCCAGCAGCCGTACTAGCGGAGCTTCCTACGAGCAGTACTTC
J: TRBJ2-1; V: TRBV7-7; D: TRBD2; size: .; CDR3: CASSRSGTPGDEQFF; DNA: TGTGCCAGCAGCCGTAGCGGGACACCCGGGGATGAGCAGTTCTTC
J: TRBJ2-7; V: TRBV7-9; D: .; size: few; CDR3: CASSPYSNEQYF; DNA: TGTGCCAGCAGCCCATATAGCAACGAGCAGTACTTC
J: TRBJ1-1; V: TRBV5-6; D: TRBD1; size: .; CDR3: CASSRVGTGVWNTEAFF; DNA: TGTGCCAGCAGCCGAGTTGGGACAGGGGTCTGGAACACTGAAGCTTTCTTT
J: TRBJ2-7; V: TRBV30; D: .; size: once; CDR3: CAWSVEGFSYEQYF; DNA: TGTGCCTGGAGTGTGGAGGGGTTCTCCTACGAGCAGTACTTC
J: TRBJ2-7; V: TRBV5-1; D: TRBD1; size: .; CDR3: CASSQTGGNWGEQYF; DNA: TGCGCCAGCAGCCAGACAGGGGGTAATTGGGGCGAGCAGTACTTC
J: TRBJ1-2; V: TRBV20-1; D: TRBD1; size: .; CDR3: CSGGTGGGYTF; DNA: TGCAGTGGGGGGACAGGGGGCGGCTACACCTTC
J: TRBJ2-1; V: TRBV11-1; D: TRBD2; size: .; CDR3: CASSLELAGDNEQFF; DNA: TGTGCCAGCAGCTTAGAACTAGCGGGAGACAATGAGCAGTTCTTC